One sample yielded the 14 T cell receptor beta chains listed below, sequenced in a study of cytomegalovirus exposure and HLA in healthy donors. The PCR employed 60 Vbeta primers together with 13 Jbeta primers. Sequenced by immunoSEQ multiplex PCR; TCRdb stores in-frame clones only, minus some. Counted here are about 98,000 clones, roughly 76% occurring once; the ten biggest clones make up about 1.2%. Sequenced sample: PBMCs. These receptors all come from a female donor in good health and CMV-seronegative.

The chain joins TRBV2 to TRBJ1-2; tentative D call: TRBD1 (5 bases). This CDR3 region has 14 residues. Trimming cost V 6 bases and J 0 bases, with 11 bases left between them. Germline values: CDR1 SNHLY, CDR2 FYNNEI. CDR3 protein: CASRRDQANYGYTF. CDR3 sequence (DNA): TGTGCCAGCAGGCGGGACCAAGCTAACTATGGCTACACCTTC.

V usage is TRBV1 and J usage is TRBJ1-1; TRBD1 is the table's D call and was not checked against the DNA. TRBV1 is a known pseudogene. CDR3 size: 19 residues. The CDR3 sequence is CTSGKGKDREGEQVTEAFF. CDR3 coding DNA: TGCACCAGCGGAAAAGGCAAGGACAGGGAGGGCGAACAAGTGACTGAAGCTTTCTTT.

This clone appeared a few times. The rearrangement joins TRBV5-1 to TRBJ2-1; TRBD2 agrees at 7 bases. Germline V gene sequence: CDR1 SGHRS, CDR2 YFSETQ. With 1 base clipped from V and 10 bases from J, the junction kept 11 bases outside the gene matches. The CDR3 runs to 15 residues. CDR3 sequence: CASSLYAGVGPEQFF. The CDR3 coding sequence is TGCGCCAGCAGCTTGTATGCGGGAGTAGGGCCCGAGCAGTTCTTC.

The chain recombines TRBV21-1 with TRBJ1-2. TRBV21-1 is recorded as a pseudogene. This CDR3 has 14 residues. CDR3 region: CASSMMPGGYGYTF. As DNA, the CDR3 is TGTGCCAGCAGCATGATGCCCGGGGGCTATGGCTACACCTTC.

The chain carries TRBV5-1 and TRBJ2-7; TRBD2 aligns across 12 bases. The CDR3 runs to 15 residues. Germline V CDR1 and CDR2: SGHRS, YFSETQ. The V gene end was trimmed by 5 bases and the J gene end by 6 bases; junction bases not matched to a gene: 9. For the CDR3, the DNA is TGCGCCAGCAGTTTTCTAGCGGGAGGGCCTCCCGAGCAGTACTTC. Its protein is CASSFLAGGPPEQYF.

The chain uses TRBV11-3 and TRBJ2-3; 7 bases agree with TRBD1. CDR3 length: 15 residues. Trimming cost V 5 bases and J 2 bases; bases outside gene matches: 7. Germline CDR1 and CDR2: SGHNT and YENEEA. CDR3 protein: CASSKNRGITDTQYF. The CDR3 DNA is TGTGCCAGCAGCAAAAACAGGGGAATCACAGATACGCAGTATTTT.

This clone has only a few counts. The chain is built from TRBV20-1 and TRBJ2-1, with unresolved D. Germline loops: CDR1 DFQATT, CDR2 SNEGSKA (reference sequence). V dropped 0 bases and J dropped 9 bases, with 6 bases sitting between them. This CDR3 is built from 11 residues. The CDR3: CSARDPGEQFF. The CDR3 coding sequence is TGCAGTGCTAGAGATCCGGGTGAGCAGTTCTTC.

The CDR3 loop reads CASSPDPAGEQFF. DNA of the CDR3: TGTGCCAGCTCACCGGACCCGGCGGGTGAGCAGTTCTTC. The genes are TRBV18 and TRBJ2-1, with TRBD2 as a possible D gene (5 bases). The V end lost 3 bases, the J end lost 9 bases, and 12 bases lay between the germline ends. The germline V gene has CDR1 KGHSH and CDR2 LQKENI. CDR3 length equals 13 residues.

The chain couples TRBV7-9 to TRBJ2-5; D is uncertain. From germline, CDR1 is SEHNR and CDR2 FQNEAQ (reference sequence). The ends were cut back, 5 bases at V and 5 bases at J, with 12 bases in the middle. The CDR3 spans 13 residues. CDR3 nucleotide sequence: TGTGCCAGCAGCGGTAGTTCATGGGAGACCCAGTACTTC. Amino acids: CASSGSSWETQYF.

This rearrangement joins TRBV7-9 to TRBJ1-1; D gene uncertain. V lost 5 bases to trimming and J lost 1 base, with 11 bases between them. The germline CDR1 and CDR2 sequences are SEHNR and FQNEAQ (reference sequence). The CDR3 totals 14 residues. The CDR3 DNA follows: TGTGCCAGCAGCCAAAACCGGGAGAACACTGAAGCTTTCTTT. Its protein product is CASSQNRENTEAFF.

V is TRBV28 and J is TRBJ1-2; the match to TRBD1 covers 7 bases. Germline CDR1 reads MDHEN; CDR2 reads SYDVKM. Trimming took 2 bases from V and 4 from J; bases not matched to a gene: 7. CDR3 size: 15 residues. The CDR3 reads CASSLPTTGSYGYTF. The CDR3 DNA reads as TGTGCCAGCAGTTTACCCACGACAGGGAGCTATGGCTACACCTTC.

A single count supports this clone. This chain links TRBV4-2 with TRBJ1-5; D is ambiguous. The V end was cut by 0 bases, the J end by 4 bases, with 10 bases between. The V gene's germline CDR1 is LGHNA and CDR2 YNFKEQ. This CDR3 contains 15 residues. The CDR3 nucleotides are TGTGCCAGCAGCCAAGAGTTTTCGGAGAATCAGCCCCAGCATTTT. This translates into CASSQEFSENQPQHF.

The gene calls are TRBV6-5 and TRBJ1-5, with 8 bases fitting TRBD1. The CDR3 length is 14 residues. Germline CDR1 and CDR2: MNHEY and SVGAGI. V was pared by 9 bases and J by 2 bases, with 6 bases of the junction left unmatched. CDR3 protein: CASSTGDGNQPQHF. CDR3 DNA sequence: TGTGCCAGTTCGACAGGGGATGGCAATCAGCCCCAGCATTTT.

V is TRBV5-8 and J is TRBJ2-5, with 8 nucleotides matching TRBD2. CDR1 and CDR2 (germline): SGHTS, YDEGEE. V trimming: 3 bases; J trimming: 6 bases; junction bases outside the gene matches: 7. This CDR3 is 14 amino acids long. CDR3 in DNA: TGTGCCAGCAGCTCCGGACTAGCTTGGAAGACCCAGTACTTC. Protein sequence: CASSSGLAWKTQYF.